The rows below give T cell receptor beta chains drawn from one sample of a study of blood T cell repertoires in COVID-19. Data came from immunoSEQ multiplex PCR; TCRdb stores just in-frame clones and leaves some out. The repertoire holds around 260,000 clones, with roughly 86% as singletons. Sequences were obtained from peripheral blood. These receptors were collected from a man aged 35-49 years who had recovered from COVID-19. Both conserved end residues are part of each CDR3. A D gene is named only where the DNA matches it firmly. Where a row states a size, it is once, few, many or the class of an expanded clone; other rows omit it.

CDR3aa	CDR3nt	v_gene	j_gene	d_gene	abundance
CASGGLAIYEQYF	TGTGCCAGCGGAGGGCTAGCCATCTACGAGCAGTACTTC	TRBV6-6	TRBJ2-7	-	-
CASSESDRAEAFF	TGTGCCAGCAGCGAGTCGGACAGGGCCGAAGCTTTCTTT	TRBV9	TRBJ1-1	TRBD1	-
CASSQGWGLAAVYNEQFF	TGTGCCAGCAGCCAAGGATGGGGACTAGCGGCAGTTTACAATGAGCAGTTCTTC	TRBV3-1/TRBV3-2	TRBJ2-1	TRBD2	-
CATRELANYGYTF	TGTGCCACCAGGGAGTTAGCTAACTATGGCTACACCTTC	TRBV27	TRBJ1-2	-	-
CAWLKGPPTGELFF	TGTGCCTGGCTAAAGGGGCCTCCCACCGGGGAGCTGTTTTTT	TRBV24-1	TRBJ2-2	-	-
CASSPNSGGISEQYF	TGTGCCAGCAGCCCGAATAGCGGGGGTATTTCCGAGCAGTACTTC	TRBV7-8	TRBJ2-7	TRBD2	-
CASSSLPAGAYNEQFF	TGTGCCAGCAGCTCCCTCCCAGCGGGGGCTTACAATGAGCAGTTCTTC	TRBV7-3	TRBJ2-1	TRBD2	-
CAISDPLAGGSYEQYF	TGTGCCATCAGTGACCCTCTAGCGGGAGGGTCCTACGAGCAGTACTTC	TRBV10-3	TRBJ2-7	TRBD2	-
CASSPYRTPSSYEQYF	TGTGCCAGCAGTCCGTACCGGACACCGAGCTCCTACGAGCAGTACTTC	TRBV6-2/TRBV6-3	TRBJ2-7	-	-
CASSRSGQGLYEQYF	TGTGCCAGCAGCCGGTCGGGACAGGGACTCTACGAGCAGTACTTC	TRBV14	TRBJ2-7	TRBD1	-
CASSHLRQGSNEKLFF	TGTGCCAGCAGCCACCTCAGACAGGGGTCTAATGAAAAACTGTTTTTT	TRBV3-1/TRBV3-2	TRBJ1-4	TRBD1	-
CASNRGGDEQYF	TGTGCCAGCAATCGTGGGGGGGACGAGCAGTACTTC	TRBV2	TRBJ2-7	TRBD2	-
CSVVPSGSLYEQYF	TGCAGCGTTGTTCCTAGCGGGAGTTTGTACGAGCAGTACTTC	TRBV29-1	TRBJ2-7	TRBD2	-
CATSRVMASGGTQYF	TGTGCCACCAGCAGAGTCATGGCTAGCGGGGGGACCCAGTACTTC	TRBV15	TRBJ2-5	TRBD2	-
CASSPQAITEAFF	TGTGCCAGCTCACCTCAGGCGATCACTGAAGCTTTCTTT	TRBV18	TRBJ1-1	-	-
CASSPQGSGANVLTF	TGCGCCAGCAGCCCACAGGGTTCCGGGGCCAACGTCCTGACTTTC	TRBV5-1	TRBJ2-6	-	-
CASSPSGPTFGKESLKNIQYF	TGTGCCAGTAGTCCCTCCGGGCCCACCTTCGGGAAGGAAAGTCTCAAAAACATTCAGTACTTC	TRBV19	TRBJ2-4	-	-
CATSTTGRNYGYTF	TGTGCCACCAGCACTACCGGGAGAAACTATGGCTACACCTTC	TRBV15	TRBJ1-2	-	once
CASSFQGALSTQVSPLHF	TGTGCCAGCTCATTCCAGGGGGCCCTAAGCACTCAGGTGTCACCCCTCCACTTT	TRBV18	TRBJ1-6	TRBD1	-
CASSFGGASYEQYF	TGTGCCAGCAGTTTCGGAGGGGCCTCCTACGAGCAGTACTTC	TRBV6-2/TRBV6-3	TRBJ2-7	-	once
CASSQGIQGSGNTIYF	TGTGCCAGCAGCCAAGGCATACAGGGATCAGGAAACACCATATATTTT	TRBV4-2	TRBJ1-3	-	-
CASSMGGLRDTQYF	TGTGCCAGCAGCATGGGGGGTCTAAGAGATACGCAGTATTTT	TRBV27	TRBJ2-3	-	-
CASSQGTSSGNTIYF	TGTGCCAGCAGCCAGGGGACCAGCTCTGGAAACACCATATATTTT	TRBV5-8	TRBJ1-3	-	few
CASSLDRTSASTDTQYF	TGTGCCAGCAGCTTAGATCGGACTAGCGCGAGCACAGATACGCAGTATTTT	TRBV11-2	TRBJ2-3	TRBD2	-